This T cell receptor beta chain was identified during a study of blood T cells in healthy people across ages. General study points: Naive T cell percentage by flow cytometry tracked strongly with beta diversity. Donors of long life had a larger count of naive CD4+ cells and greater diversity than aged donors.

Donation came from healthy Caucasian individuals in Russia who were aged about 6 to 95. CDR1 is LNHNV and CDR2 is YYDKDF in the germline V gene (reference sequence). The CDR3 has 13 amino acids. The V end was cut by 9 bases, the J end by 1 base, with 11 bases between. With a J-beta primer mix and a sample-barcoded 5' primer, a second PCR ran about 7 to 12 cycles. The template-switch adaptor, which had 12 random nucleotides, put a tag on each cDNA molecule. One entry per CDR3 protein results from TCRdb running MiXCR on the 5' RACE reads. The repertoire includes some 690,000 distinct CDR3 sequences, approximately 22% of them detected once, and 22% sits in the top ten. With respect to this clonotype: The antigen is unknown.

The sequenced sample consisted of blood. The sequence derives from a man aged 65 to 85 in good health. V and J are TRBV15 and TRBJ2-3; possible D gene TRBD2, 5 bases. CDR3 amino acids: CATRALGTDTQYF. The CDR3 nucleotides are TGTGCCACGAGGGCGTTGGGCACAGATACGCAGTATTTT.